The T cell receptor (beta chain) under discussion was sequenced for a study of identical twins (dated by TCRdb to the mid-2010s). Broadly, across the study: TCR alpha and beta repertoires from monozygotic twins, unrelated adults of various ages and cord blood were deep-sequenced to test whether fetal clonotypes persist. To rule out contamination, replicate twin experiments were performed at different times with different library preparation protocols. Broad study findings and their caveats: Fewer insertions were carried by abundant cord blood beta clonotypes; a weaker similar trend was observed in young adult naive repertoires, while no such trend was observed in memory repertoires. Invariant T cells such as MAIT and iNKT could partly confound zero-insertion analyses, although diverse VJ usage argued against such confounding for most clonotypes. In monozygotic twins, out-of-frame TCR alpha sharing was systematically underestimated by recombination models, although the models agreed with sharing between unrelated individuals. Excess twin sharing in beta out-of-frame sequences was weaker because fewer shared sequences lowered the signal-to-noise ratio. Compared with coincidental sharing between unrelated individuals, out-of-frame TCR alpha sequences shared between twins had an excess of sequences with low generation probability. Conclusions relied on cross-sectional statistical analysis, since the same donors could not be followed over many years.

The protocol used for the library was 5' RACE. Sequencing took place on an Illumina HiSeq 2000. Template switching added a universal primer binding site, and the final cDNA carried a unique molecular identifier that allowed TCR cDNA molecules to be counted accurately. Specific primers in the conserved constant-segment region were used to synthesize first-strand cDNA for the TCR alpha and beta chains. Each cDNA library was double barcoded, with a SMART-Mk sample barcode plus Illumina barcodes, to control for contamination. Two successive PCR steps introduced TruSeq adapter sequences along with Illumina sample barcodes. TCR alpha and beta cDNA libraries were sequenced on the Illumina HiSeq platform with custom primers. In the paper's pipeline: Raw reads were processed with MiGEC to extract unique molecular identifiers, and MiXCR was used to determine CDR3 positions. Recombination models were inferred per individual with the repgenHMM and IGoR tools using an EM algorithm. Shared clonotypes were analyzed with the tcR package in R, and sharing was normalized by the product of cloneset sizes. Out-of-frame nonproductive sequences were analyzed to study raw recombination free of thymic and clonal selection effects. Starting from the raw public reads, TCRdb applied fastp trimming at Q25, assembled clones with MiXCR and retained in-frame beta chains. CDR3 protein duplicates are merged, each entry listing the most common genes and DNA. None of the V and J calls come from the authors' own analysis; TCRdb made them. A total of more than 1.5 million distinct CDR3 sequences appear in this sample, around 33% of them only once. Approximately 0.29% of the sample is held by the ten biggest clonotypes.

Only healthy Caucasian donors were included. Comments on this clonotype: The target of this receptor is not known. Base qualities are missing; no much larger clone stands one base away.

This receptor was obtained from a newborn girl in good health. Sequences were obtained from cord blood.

The bases read TGCAGTGCTAGAGCCCGCGGGGGAGGTACTGAAGCTTTCTTT. The resulting protein is CSARARGGGTEAFF. The chain uses TRBV20-1 and TRBJ1-1; TRBD1 is a possible D gene, resting on 5 matching bases. CDR1 DFQATT and CDR2 SNEGSKA are derived from the germline V gene (reference sequence). The V and J ends are trimmed by 1 base and 5 bases, leaving 14 bases between them. Counted from cysteine to phenylalanine, this CDR3 has 14 amino acids. Only CDR3 DNA remains: 42 bases, in frame from the first base.